Following are 18 T cell receptor beta chains from one sample sequenced in a study of long-term antiretroviral therapy in people with HIV. The authors ran the immunoSEQ assay, v3.0, at survey level. The repertoire was sequenced with immunoSEQ multiplex PCR; TCRdb's copy has only in-frame clones and lacks some. The top ten clones hold about 4.3% of a sample with 25,000 to 35,000 clones, roughly 88% of them seen once. Sequenced material: unsorted PBMCs, taken 0.5 years after starting antiretroviral therapy. The receptors stem from a woman aged 18-29 years with HIV.

This clone was detected a few times. The chain combines TRBV28 with TRBJ2-3, with 13 bases identical to TRBD2. V shed 7 bases and J 6 bases; nucleotides not matched to a gene: 16. Germline lookup yields CDR1 MDHEN and CDR2 SYDVKM. The CDR3 extends over 18 amino acids. The CDR3 loop reads CASIPYETSGRIVDTQYF. The CDR3 bases are TGTGCCAGCATCCCTTACGAGACTAGCGGGAGGATTGTGGATACGCAGTATTTT.

This clone was counted between two and nine times. The chain's CDR3 is CASSLGGTTNEQYF. DNA for the CDR3: TGTGCCAGCAGCTTAGGCGGAACGACTAACGAGCAGTACTTC. The V call is TRBV7-2, the J call TRBJ2-7; the D gene is possibly TRBD2 (5 bases). CDR3 size: 14 residues. V was cut by 1 base and J by 5 bases, with 12 bases left in between. Germline values: CDR1 SGHTA, CDR2 FQGNSA.

CDR3 nucleotide sequence: TGTGCCAGCAGTGGTAACAGGAACACCGGGGAGCTGTTTTTT. Its translation is CASSGNRNTGELFF. The V call is TRBV6-5, the J call TRBJ2-2; D not certain. V shed 5 bases and J shed 1 base, with 8 bases lying between them. Germline V gene lookup returns CDR1 MNHEY and CDR2 SVGAGI. The CDR3 has 14 residues.

V is TRBV5-1 and J is TRBJ2-7; TRBD1 is a possible D gene (6 bases). The germline V and J ends were trimmed by 1 base and 5 bases, with 16 bases remaining between them. The CDR3 is made up of 15 amino acids. CDR1 and CDR2 from the germline V gene are SGHRS and YFSETQ. CDR3 nucleotides: TGCGCCAGCAGCTTGTTGAGCAGGGGTTACGACGAGCAGTACTTC. Encoded protein: CASSLLSRGYDEQYF.

The chain combines TRBV28 with TRBJ2-3; 9 bases map to TRBD2. CDR3 size: 17 residues. Trimming at V came to 2 bases and at J to 3 bases, leaving 9 bases not matched to a gene. The germline V gene has CDR1 MDHEN and CDR2 SYDVKM. This CDR3 is CASSLGGGRARTDTQYF. The CDR3 coding sequence is TGTGCCAGCAGTTTAGGGGGCGGGAGGGCCCGGACAGATACGCAGTATTTT.

This chain uses TRBV14 with TRBJ2-3, with D perhaps TRBD2 (7 bases). This CDR3 region has 16 residues. Trimming removed 2 bases from V and 4 bases from J, with 16 bases in between. Looked up from germline, CDR1 is SGHDN and CDR2 is FVKESK. CDR3 residues: CASSQTGKRGADTQYF. The DNA for the CDR3 is TGTGCCAGCAGCCAAACAGGGAAACGGGGGGCAGATACGCAGTATTTT.

The chain combines TRBV9 with TRBJ1-2, with D possibly TRBD1 on 6 matching bases. V was shortened by 3 bases and J by 8 bases, with 14 bases between the two germline ends. Germline V CDR1 and CDR2: SGDLS, YYNGEE. CDR3 length equals 13 residues. CDR3 nucleotides: TGTGCCAGCAGCGCCACAGGGCCCGAGGGCTACACCTTC. This encodes CASSATGPEGYTF.

This clone was observed a single time. This chain connects TRBV9 to TRBJ1-1, with 7 bases fitting TRBD1. Looked up from germline, CDR1 is SGDLS and CDR2 is YYNGEE. Trimming at V came to 3 bases and at J to 5 bases, leaving 10 bases not matched to a gene. The CDR3 loop spans 15 amino acids. CDR3 coding DNA: TGTGCCAGCAGCGGGTCGACAGGGTTGAGGACTGAAGCTTTCTTT. Protein sequence: CASSGSTGLRTEAFF.

The genes are TRBV28 and TRBJ2-3; D unclear. The CDR3 length is 14 residues. V was pared by 4 bases and J by 2 bases, with 10 bases between. The germline CDR1 and CDR2 sequences are MDHEN and SYDVKM. The CDR3 loop reads CASSYGVFTDTQYF. DNA for the CDR3: TGTGCCAGCAGTTATGGGGTGTTCACAGATACGCAGTATTTT.

CDR3 in DNA: TGTGCCAGCACCCCGGGGGGGGTAACCTCTGGAAACACCATATATTTT. Its protein is CASTPGGVTSGNTIYF. This rearrangement joins TRBV28 to TRBJ1-3; a possible D gene is TRBD1 (5 bases). The V and J ends lost 7 bases and 0 bases respectively, with 16 bases between them. This CDR3 comprises 16 residues. The V gene's germline CDR1 is MDHEN and CDR2 SYDVKM.

The chain employs TRBV27 and TRBJ2-7; 11 bases are shared with TRBD2. Trimming cost V 3 bases and J 6 bases; bases outside gene matches: 7. The CDR3 consists of 15 residues. Germline-derived CDR1 and CDR2 are MNHEY and SMNVEV (reference sequence). The CDR3 here is CASSFTSGSNSEQYF. The CDR3 nucleotides are TGTGCCAGCAGTTTCACTAGCGGGAGTAATAGCGAGCAGTACTTC.

This chain links TRBV18 with TRBJ2-5, with 9 bases lining up with TRBD1. The CDR3 totals 15 residues. Germline V gives CDR1 KGHSH, CDR2 LQKENI. V lost 6 bases and J lost 5; bases outside the gene matches: 10. As DNA, the CDR3 is TGTGCCAGCTCCCAAAGGACAGGGGAAGGGGAGACCCAGTACTTC. Encoded protein: CASSQRTGEGETQYF.

The V and J genes are TRBV9 and TRBJ1-1; D is perhaps TRBD1 (5 bases). Trimming shortened V by 6 bases and J by 1 base, and 16 bases separated the two germline ends. Germline V lookup: CDR1 SGDLS, CDR2 YYNGEE. This CDR3 has 15 amino acids. The CDR3 DNA reads TGTGCCAGCATCCCCGCCCGGGGGTGGAACACTGAAGCTTTCTTT. Translating it yields CASIPARGWNTEAFF.

The V call is TRBV4-2, the J call TRBJ2-5; the D call may be TRBD1 or TRBD2 (5 bases each). Trimming took off 0 bases at V and 4 bases at J, with 12 bases between the two ends. Germline V lookup: CDR1 LGHNA, CDR2 YNFKEQ. This CDR3 region has 15 residues. CDR3 amino acids: CASSQDPTGRETQYF. The CDR3 bases are TGTGCCAGCAGCCAAGACCCCACGGGACGAGAGACCCAGTACTTC.

This chain joins TRBV6-1 and TRBJ1-5, with D hard to call. The CDR3 sequence is 13 residues long. Trimming took off 7 bases at V and 3 bases at J, with 10 bases between the two ends. Germline V CDR1 and CDR2: MNHNS, SASEGT. The CDR3 DNA reads as TGTGCCAGCACTACGGTTCTCAATCAGCCCCAGCATTTT. Its protein is CASTTVLNQPQHF.

The rearrangement joins TRBV27 to TRBJ2-3; D gene unclear. This CDR3 is built from 15 residues. Germline CDR1 reads MNHEY; CDR2 reads SMNVEV (reference sequence). Trimming cost V 5 bases and J 0 bases, with 12 bases left between them. In DNA, the CDR3 is TGTGCCAGCAGTCTCCGGACCCATAGCACAGATACGCAGTATTTT. Translated: CASSLRTHSTDTQYF.

This clone showed up just once. J is TRBJ1-1 and V is TRBV4-3, with D unresolved. This CDR3 is built from 13 residues. Trimming took off 1 base at V and 1 base at J, with 4 bases between the two ends. From germline, CDR1 is LGHNA and CDR2 YSLEER. The CDR3 region has the DNA TGCGCCAGCAGCCAAGCTGGGAACACTGAAGCTTTCTTT. Its protein product is CASSQAGNTEAFF.

This chain connects TRBV5-1 to TRBJ2-7, with TRBD1 identical over 7 bases. Per germline, CDR1 SGHRS and CDR2 YFSETQ. The CDR3 covers 13 residues. The V segment lost 4 bases and the J segment 3 bases; nucleotides outside the gene matches: 4. CDR3 sequence: CASSRTGHYEQYF. CDR3 coding DNA: TGCGCCAGCAGCCGGACAGGTCACTACGAGCAGTACTTC.